The source of this T cell receptor (beta chain) is a study of T cells in Graves' hyperthyroidism and ophthalmopathy. Uncontrolled infection, other autoimmune disease, pregnancy or lactation led to exclusion. Trimming pared 3 bases from V and 3 bases from J, leaving 5 bases between. There are 13 residues in the CDR3. Germline V gives CDR1 ENHRY, CDR2 SYGVKD. The study, taken as a whole, reports: Blood samples included most of the expanded thyroid clonotypes exceeding 0.001.

On this clonotype: Its matching antigen is unknown.

Amplified regions were TCR beta CDR3 sequences from RNA transcripts. The HTBI set primed first-round TCR CDR3 RT-PCR. Using its own MiXCR run on the multiplex PCR reads, TCRdb lists one record per CDR3 protein. This table holds some 490,000 distinct CDR3 sequences, 20% to 25% found once. This chain links TRBV10-3 with TRBJ2-2, with D unresolved. The sequence was collected from a woman in her 70s with Graves' ophthalmopathy. The sample taken for sequencing was blood. The CDR3 bases are TGTGCCATCAGTGAATTAGACACCGGGGAGCTGTTTTTT. Translated, it gives CAISELDTGELFF.